This paragraph covers one T cell receptor (beta chain) sequence. Antigen unknown. This CDR3 has 14 residues. CDR1 and CDR2 (germline): SNHLY, FYNNEI. Trimming took off 9 bases at V and 5 bases at J, with 19 bases between the two ends. The sample originates from a study of T cell responses to AZD1222 COVID-19 vaccine. The table came from immunoSEQ multiplex PCR; TCRdb's copy has only in-frame clones and leaves some out. The sample has 150,000 to 160,000 clones, 90% seen once. Whole-study findings and limits: CD4 TCRs associated with vaccination spanned spike, dominating at 160-218 and 743-854. Seropositive at baseline were only a handful of AZD1222 recipients. Most donors were white British, females outnumbered males, and clonal diversity was possibly underestimated. No repertoire was sampled before or during the peak T cell response, only after it.

Here the sequenced sample was peripheral blood, taken on day 0 of AZD1222 vaccination. The TCR was taken from an adult in good health. The chain carries TRBV2 and TRBJ1-2; D remains unclear. The CDR3: CASPGPWSWYGYTF. In DNA form, the CDR3 reads TGTGCCAGTCCGGGTCCGTGGAGTTGGTATGGCTACACCTTC.